The rows below give T cell receptor beta chains drawn from one sample of a study of cytomegalovirus exposure and HLA in healthy donors. Profiling relied on immunoSEQ multiplex PCR, and the TCRdb table lists in-frame clones only, not all of them. The data contain some 140,000 clones, around 81% of them singletons. The sequenced sample was PBMCs. The source of these receptors is a middle-aged woman in good health and CMV-seropositive. Both conserved end residues are part of each CDR3. Each record gives: V gene, J gene, clone size, CDR3 protein. For some rows the clone size is stated as once, few or many, or as a class when expanded; others skip it.

>TRBV9|TRBJ2-1|.
CASSVVAAGGNNEQFF
>TRBV7-3|TRBJ2-7|.
CASSRGVGQGVSYEQYF
>TRBV15|TRBJ2-3|.
CATSNPLDSTISTDTQYF
>TRBV2|TRBJ2-1|.
CASSDASWNEQFF
>TRBV6-1|TRBJ1-5|.
CASSEVGGFQPQHF
>TRBV19|TRBJ2-7|.
CASSMASRVYEQYF
>TRBV19|TRBJ2-3|.
CASSVLAGGTGTDTQYF
>TRBV10-3|TRBJ2-6|.
CAISESEGAGANVLTF
>TRBV6-6|TRBJ2-3|few
CASTLGGAPTDTQYF
>TRBV5-5|TRBJ2-5|.
CASSPGPPSSGGQETQYF
>TRBV7-9|TRBJ2-3|.
CASSVTAGVADTQYF
>TRBV15|TRBJ2-1|.
CATSRSSGGGEQFF
>TRBV5-1|TRBJ2-1|few
CASSSASGGRNEQFF
>TRBV18|TRBJ1-1|.
CASLQGSNTEAFF
>TRBV6-1|TRBJ1-1|.
CASSETDRGTEAFF
>TRBV18|TRBJ1-1|.
CASSPQTGLNTEAFF
>TRBV27|TRBJ1-5|.
CASSSGQAYYSNQPQHF
>TRBV6-6|TRBJ1-1|.
CASSYRGRTEAFF
>TRBV7-3|TRBJ1-1|.
CASSKQENTEAFF
>TRBV15|TRBJ2-1|.
CATSRVPSGPTLGNEQFF
>TRBV7-3|TRBJ2-6|.
CASSPQTGKDSGANVLTF
>TRBV9|TRBJ2-5|.
CASSVGAGGPLTETQYF
>TRBV5-4|TRBJ2-1|.
CASSFGPSPGYNEQFF
>TRBV28|TRBJ1-1|.
CASSPPGRAQAFF
>TRBV15|TRBJ1-1|.
CATSDRDSRLSREAFF
>TRBV5-6|TRBJ2-7|.
CASSFTGSAYEQYF
>TRBV6-1|TRBJ2-7|.
CASSAGDSSYEQYF
>TRBV20-1|TRBJ1-1|.
CSATPGVEAFF
>TRBV7-8|TRBJ1-5|.
CASSLSGNKPQHF
>TRBV5-1|TRBJ2-3|few
CASGEGGTDTQYF
>TRBV7-9|TRBJ2-2|.
CASSSGLAGTGELFF
>TRBV19|TRBJ2-1|few
CASSIGRERGYEQFF
>TRBV7-3|TRBJ2-3|.
CASSLTREGSDTQYF
>TRBV15|TRBJ2-1|.
CATSRGYGGSSYNEQFF
>TRBV28|TRBJ1-4|once
CASSLQGEKLFF
>TRBV6-5|TRBJ2-5|.
CASSEVGETQYF
>TRBV19|TRBJ2-1|once
CASSIGPGVGVSSYNEQFF
>TRBV30|TRBJ2-7|.
CAWSIQGRYEQYF
>TRBV2|TRBJ2-2|.
CASRRTSGRANTGELFF
>TRBV28|TRBJ1-1|.
CASSSQGVSNTEAFF
>TRBV28|TRBJ1-4|.
CASRPNRGANEKLFF